The present T cell receptor (beta chain) was sequenced within a study of graft-versus-host responses after intestinal transplantation. Across the whole study: Multivisceral, liver-intestinal, or isolated intestinal grafts were transplanted into recipients. Once they had received anti-thymocyte globulin induction, all recipients took tacrolimus and steroids for approximately three years. Findings and caveats of the study: The presence of high graft-versus-host to host-versus-graft clonal ratios in allografts characterized patients with graft-donor T cell macrochimerism.

A single count supports this clone. Irradiated, violet-dye-labeled stimulators (around 200,000) were plated alongside around 200,000 CFSE-labeled responders. Following the reaction, CD3+CD4+ and CD3+CD8+ responders that were proliferating and CFSE-low underwent sorting. Measured with immunoSEQ multiplex PCR; TCRdb has only the in-frame clones, and not every one. This sample carries around 13,000 clones, about 29% of them seen once, and the ten largest clones take around 2.8%. Sequenced material: alloreactive CD8+ T cells from a mixed lymphocyte reaction culture, taken before intestinal transplant. Subset indicated: CFSE-low proliferating T cells sorted from roughly six-day pre-transplant mixed lymphocyte reaction (GvH or HvG direction). The source is a human patient who received an intestinal transplant.

CDR3 in amino acids: CAISVRRIIYEQYF. CDR3 in DNA: TGTGCCATCAGTGTTCGGCGGATAATCTACGAGCAGTACTTC. The chain combines TRBV10-3 with TRBJ2-7; D unclear. CDR1 is ENHRY, CDR2 SYGVKD, per germline. The V gene lost 4 bases and the J gene lost 3 bases, with 13 bases spanning the gap. CDR3 length equals 14 residues.